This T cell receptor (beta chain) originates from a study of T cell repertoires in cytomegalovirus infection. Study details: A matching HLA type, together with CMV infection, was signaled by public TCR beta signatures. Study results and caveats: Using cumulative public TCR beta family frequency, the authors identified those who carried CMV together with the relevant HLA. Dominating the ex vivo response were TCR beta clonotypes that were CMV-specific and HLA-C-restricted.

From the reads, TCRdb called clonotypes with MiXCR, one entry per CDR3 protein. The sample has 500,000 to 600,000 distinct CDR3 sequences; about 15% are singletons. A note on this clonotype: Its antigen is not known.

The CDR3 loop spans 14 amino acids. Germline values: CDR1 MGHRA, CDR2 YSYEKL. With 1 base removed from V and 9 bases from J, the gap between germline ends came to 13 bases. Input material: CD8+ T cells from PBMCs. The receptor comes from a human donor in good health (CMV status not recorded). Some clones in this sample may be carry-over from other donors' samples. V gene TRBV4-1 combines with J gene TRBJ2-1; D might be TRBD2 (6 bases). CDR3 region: CASSQGPGSGEQFF. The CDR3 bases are TGCGCCAGCAGCCAAGGACCCGGGAGTGGTGAGCAGTTCTTC.